The 2 T cell receptor beta chains reported below all come from one sample, sequenced in a study of cytomegalovirus exposure and HLA in healthy donors. Here immunoSEQ multiplex PCR was the method, and the copy in TCRdb shows in-frame clones only, minus some. The table records fewer than 55,000 clones, 92% of them present only once. Sequenced material: PBMCs. Every receptor here comes from a man aged 18 to 30 in good health and CMV-seronegative.

The rearrangement joins TRBV28 to TRBJ2-3; 7 nucleotides agree with TRBD1. The CDR3 contains 13 residues. CDR1 and CDR2 (germline): MDHEN, SYDVKM. V was clipped by 11 bases and J by 4 bases; unmatched bases: 9. The CDR3 spells CAGQGGGADTQYF. Here the CDR3 DNA reads TGTGCCGGCCAAGGGGGCGGCGCAGATACGCAGTATTTT.

Here the CDR3 reads CASSPEGLSGNTIYF. CDR3 DNA sequence: TGTGCCAGCAGCCCCGAGGGCCTTTCTGGAAACACCATATATTTT. The rearrangement joins TRBV9 to TRBJ1-3; D unresolved. Germline-derived CDR1 and CDR2 are SGDLS and YYNGEE. Trimming removed 4 bases from V and 1 base from J, with 12 bases in between. CDR3 size: 15 residues.